The next 9 T cell receptor beta chains were all read from a single sample in a study of shared clonotypes between healthy human individuals. The assay was immunoSEQ multiplex PCR, and TCRdb's table has in-frame clones only and misses some. Of 150,000 to 200,000 clones listed, about 93% are singletons. Sequenced: naive CD4+ T cells sorted from blood. Subset in this sample: CD45RA+ positively selected. The receptors come from a woman aged 25-40 years in good health.

The chain has TRBV5-1 and TRBJ1-1, with 8 bases lining up with TRBD1. Germline values: CDR1 SGHRS, CDR2 YFSETQ. V lost 0 bases and J lost 6; bases outside the gene matches: 10. The CDR3 covers 16 residues. The CDR3: CASSLDLRQGASEAFF. CDR3 coding DNA: TGCGCCAGCAGCTTGGATCTTCGGCAGGGGGCCTCTGAAGCTTTCTTT.

The rearrangement links TRBV9 to TRBJ2-3; D unclear. CDR1 and CDR2 (germline): SGDLS, YYNGEE. CDR3 length: 13 amino acids. V shed 3 bases and J shed 4 bases, with 9 bases lying between them. The DNA of the CDR3 is TGTGCCAGCAGCGCGGTTAGGGCAGATACGCAGTATTTT. Translated: CASSAVRADTQYF.

This chain uses TRBV9 with TRBJ2-7; D is possibly TRBD1 or TRBD2 (5 bases each). CDR3 size: 15 residues. Germline V CDR1 and CDR2: SGDLS, YYNGEE. V lost 4 bases and J lost 0, with 14 bases in between. CDR3 in DNA: TGTGCCAGCAGCACCGGGACGGACTTCTCCTACGAGCAGTACTTC. It encodes CASSTGTDFSYEQYF.

The chain is built from TRBV5-1 and TRBJ2-3; D is perhaps TRBD2 (5 bases). The germline CDR1 and CDR2 sequences are SGHRS and YFSETQ. The CDR3 has 15 residues. V lost 0 bases, J lost 0 bases, and 8 bases lay in between. CDR3 DNA: TGCGCCAGCAGCTTGGGAGGACTTAGCACAGATACGCAGTATTTT. This codes for CASSLGGLSTDTQYF.

In regard to this clone: The same CDR3 is also encoded by other DNA sequences in this sample. The V gene is TRBV11-2, the J gene TRBJ1-2; no reliable D call. Germline assignment: CDR1 SGHAT and CDR2 FQNNGV. Trimming removed 5 bases at V and 4 bases at J, with 11 bases between. CDR3 length equals 13 residues. The CDR3 region is CASSPPEGYGYTF. In DNA form, the CDR3 reads TGTGCCAGCAGCCCGCCGGAGGGCTATGGCTACACCTTC.

This clone was counted a few times. This chain joins TRBV28 and TRBJ2-7; tentatively, D is TRBD1 (6 bases). The V gene's germline CDR1 is MDHEN and CDR2 SYDVKM. The length of the CDR3 is 11 residues. Trimming removed 6 bases at V and 3 bases at J, with 6 bases between. Here the CDR3 DNA reads TGTGCCAGCAGGGACAGCTACGAGCAGTACTTC. This codes for CASRDSYEQYF.

Of note for this clone: Likely a read error: the CDR3 ends without its conserved phenylalanine or tryptophan. This chain joins TRBV20-1 and TRBJ1-2; the D gene is possibly TRBD1 (5 bases). Per germline, CDR1 DFQATT and CDR2 SNEGSKA (reference sequence). CDR3 length equals 11 residues. Here the CDR3 DNA reads TGCACCACTCCGGACGGGGGAGGCTACACCCTC. Its translation: CTTPDGGGYTL.

This rearrangement joins TRBV28 to TRBJ2-5, with a weak D call TRBD2 (6 bases). The end of the DNA is better explained by TRBJ2-7, so the J call may be wrong. Germline lookup yields CDR1 MDHEN and CDR2 SYDVKM. CDR3 size: 17 residues. Written as DNA, the CDR3 is TGTGCCAGCAGTGGCCAATCTCCGGGAGCTCCCAACGGCGAGCAGTACTTC. This sequence encodes CASSGQSPGAPNGEQYF.

The V and J genes are TRBV10-1 and TRBJ2-3; 15 bases match TRBD2. The germline V gene has CDR1 WNHNN and CDR2 SYGVQD (reference sequence). This CDR3 region has 15 residues. V was pared by 5 bases and J by 9 bases, with 6 bases of the junction left unmatched. The CDR3 coding sequence is TGCGCCAGCAGTCCAAGGACTAGCGGGAGGGGAACGCAGTATTTT. Protein: CASSPRTSGRGTQYF.